This T cell receptor beta chain was captured by sequencing in a study of post-analysis software for immune sequencing data. General study points: There was significantly lower normalized Chao1 diversity in multiple sclerosis patients than in controls. F measure grouped same-batch samples tightly together. Patients used about 5 TRBV segments, including TRBV5-6, TRBV5-1 and TRBV20-1, more often than controls.

The TCR beta cDNA libraries carried unique molecular identifiers. TCRdb reprocessed the PCR reads with MiXCR, giving one entry per CDR3 protein. There are hundreds of thousands of distinct CDR3 sequences in the sample; roughly 45% occur only once, and roughly an eighth lies in the top ten. The CDR3 contains 17 residues. Germline V lookup: CDR1 MNHEY, CDR2 SMNVEV (reference sequence). With 0 bases removed from V and 1 base from J, the gap between germline ends came to 13 bases. Details on this clonotype: As yet, its antigen is unknown.

The sequence was collected from a girl between 5 and 17 years old with multiple sclerosis. Sequences were obtained from blood. The chain combines TRBV27 with TRBJ2-1; D might be TRBD2 (6 bases). The CDR3 loop reads CASSLSGWRESYNEQFF. The CDR3 DNA sequence: TGTGCCAGCAGTTTATCGGGGTGGCGGGAATCCTACAATGAGCAGTTCTTC.